The 29 T cell receptor beta chains below come from one sample, sequenced in a study of control samples from healthy donors and cancer patients. Sequencing was performed with immunoSEQ multiplex PCR; in TCRdb, only in-frame clones are kept and a portion is missing. The sample lists 50,000 to 55,000 clones; 85% to 95% were seen once. Sample: blood. The receptors stem from a man aged 25-45 years in good health.

The chain carries TRBV30 and TRBJ2-1; 13 bases map to TRBD2. The CDR3 has 15 amino acids. With V trimmed by 2 bases and J by 7 bases, 5 bases remained unmatched. Germline CDR1 reads GTSNPN; CDR2 reads SVGIG (reference sequence). CDR3 in amino acids: CAWSSGLAGVNEQFF. For the CDR3, the DNA is TGTGCCTGGAGTTCAGGACTAGCGGGAGTAAATGAGCAGTTCTTC.

The rearrangement joins TRBV12-5 to TRBJ2-3; 12 nucleotides align to TRBD2. Trimming at V came to 0 bases and at J to 0 bases, leaving 10 bases not matched to a gene. Germline V gene sequence: CDR1 LGHNT, CDR2 FRNRAP. CDR3 size: 20 residues. This CDR3 is CASGLVAASGGAPSTDTQYF. CDR3 nucleotides: TGTGCTAGTGGTTTGGTAGCCGCTAGCGGGGGGGCTCCTAGCACAGATACGCAGTATTTT.

The chain links TRBV3-1 (or the pseudogene TRBV3-2) to TRBJ2-3, with TRBD1 matching over 9 bases. CDR1 and CDR2 from the germline V gene are LGHDT and YNNKEL (reference sequence). Losses at the gene ends were 3 bases for V and 5 bases for J; bases not matched to a gene: 6. This CDR3 has 15 residues. The CDR3 DNA follows: TGTGCCAGCAGCCATTCCCCGGACAGGGGAGATACGCAGTATTTT. This translates into CASSHSPDRGDTQYF.

The V call is TRBV5-6, the J call TRBJ2-1, with D hard to call. Trimming pared 2 bases from V and 6 bases from J, leaving 6 bases between. Germline V gives CDR1 SGHDT, CDR2 YYEEEE. There are 12 residues in the CDR3. The CDR3 is CASSFRGNEQFF. In DNA, the CDR3 is TGTGCCAGCAGCTTCCGAGGCAATGAGCAGTTCTTC.

The chain is built from TRBV10-3 and TRBJ2-5, with a possible D match to TRBD2 (5 bases). V was pared by 4 bases and J by 2 bases, with 8 bases between. The CDR3 totals 13 residues. Germline loops: CDR1 ENHRY, CDR2 SYGVKD. The CDR3: CAISGGFQETQYF. The CDR3 DNA is TGTGCCATCAGTGGCGGGTTTCAAGAGACCCAGTACTTC.

This chain joins TRBV2 and TRBJ1-2; 10 bases map to TRBD1. CDR3 length: 16 amino acids. V was clipped by 2 bases and J by 4 bases; unmatched bases: 7. Per the germline V gene, CDR1 is SNHLY and CDR2 is FYNNEI. DNA of the CDR3: TGTGCCAGCAGTGAAACGAGACAGGGGGCGGGCTATGGCTACACCTTC. This gives the protein CASSETRQGAGYGYTF. Using reference TRBV2 and TRBJ1-2 for the parts outside the CDR3, the full variable domain is EPEVTQTPSHQVTQMGQEVILRCVPISNHLYFYWYRQILGQKVEFLVSFYNNEISEKSEIFDDQFSVERPDGSNFTLKIRSTKLEDSAMYFCASSETRQGAGYGYTFGSGTRLTVV.

This clone appeared once. The chain carries TRBV28 and TRBJ2-7; D is perhaps TRBD1 (6 bases). Trimming left V 6 bases short and J 6 bases short, with 12 bases between. There are 12 residues in the CDR3. The germline V gene has CDR1 MDHEN and CDR2 SYDVKM. CDR3 sequence: CASSRTVGEQYF. DNA for the CDR3: TGTGCCAGCAGCCGGACAGTAGGCGAGCAGTACTTC.

This chain joins TRBV6-5 and TRBJ1-6; weak D call: TRBD1 (5 bases). The germline V and J ends were trimmed by 2 bases and 9 bases, with 17 bases remaining between them. The length of the CDR3 is 16 residues. Germline V gene sequence: CDR1 MNHEY, CDR2 SVGAGI. CDR3 sequence (DNA): TGTGCCAGCAGTTACGCCGGGACTTATAACGGTTCACCCCTCCACTTT. Translation: CASSYAGTYNGSPLHF.

The chain joins TRBV5-6 to TRBJ2-7; 10 nucleotides align to TRBD1. Germline CDR1 SGHDT, CDR2 YYEEEE. V lost 3 bases and J lost 6; bases outside the gene matches: 9. The CDR3 spans 15 residues. The CDR3 region is CASSWPGTGDGEQYF. The CDR3 DNA follows: TGTGCCAGCAGCTGGCCCGGGACAGGGGACGGCGAGCAGTACTTC.

The V and J genes are TRBV20-1 and TRBJ1-4; a possible D gene is TRBD1 (5 bases). From germline, CDR1 is DFQATT and CDR2 SNEGSKA (reference sequence). This CDR3 contains 13 residues. Trimming removed 3 bases from V and 8 bases from J, with 13 bases in between. The CDR3 reads CSASRGIGEKLFF. The CDR3, as DNA: TGCAGTGCTAGTCGGGGGATAGGAGAAAAACTGTTTTTT.

This CDR3 reads CASSLEAPSAMETQYF. CDR3 sequence (DNA): TGTGCCAGCAGCTTAGAAGCGCCGTCGGCGATGGAGACCCAGTACTTC. This rearrangement joins TRBV11-2 to TRBJ2-5; no clear D. The CDR3 length is 16 residues. Germline V gene lookup returns CDR1 SGHAT and CDR2 FQNNGV. The ends were cut back, 0 bases at V and 5 bases at J, with 16 bases in the middle.

The V and J genes are TRBV29-1 and TRBJ1-5; no clear D. The CDR3 runs to 12 residues. The V end was cut by 2 bases, the J end by 7 bases, with 9 bases between. The germline V gene encodes CDR1 SQVTM and CDR2 ANQGSEA. CDR3 region: CSVETPGQPQHF. CDR3 bases: TGCAGCGTTGAAACCCCCGGGCAGCCCCAGCATTTT.

V and J are TRBV9 and TRBJ1-3; no definite D call. The CDR3 length is 15 residues. Germline CDR1 SGDLS, CDR2 YYNGEE. V dropped 4 bases and J dropped 3 bases, with 14 bases sitting between them. The CDR3 spells CASSPSGGVGNTIYF. The CDR3 DNA reads as TGTGCCAGCAGCCCCAGTGGAGGTGTTGGAAACACCATATATTTT.

The chain uses TRBV7-9 and TRBJ2-3; D is uncertain. V was trimmed by 3 bases and J by 6 bases, leaving 13 bases between them. The CDR3 spans 14 residues. CDR1 is SEHNR, CDR2 FQNEAQ, per germline (reference sequence). The CDR3 nucleotides are TGTGCCAGCAGCTTGGTCGAGTTGGGGGATACGCAGTATTTT. This sequence encodes CASSLVELGDTQYF.

The rearrangement links TRBV28 to TRBJ1-2, with 8 bases lining up with TRBD1. Losses at the gene ends were 8 bases for V and 4 bases for J; bases not matched to a gene: 12. Germline V CDR1 and CDR2: MDHEN, SYDVKM. CDR3 length: 15 amino acids. This chain's CDR3 is CASGIPGQVPYGYTF. Written as DNA, the CDR3 is TGTGCCAGCGGGATTCCGGGACAGGTCCCCTATGGCTACACCTTC.

This clone showed up just a few times. The V gene is TRBV6-2 or TRBV6-3, the J gene TRBJ2-3; D is possibly TRBD2 (5 bases). V dropped 6 bases and J dropped 0 bases, with 10 bases sitting between them. Germline CDR1 reads MNHEY; CDR2 reads SVGEGT. The length of the CDR3 is 14 residues. The CDR3 region is CASSGGGSTDTQYF. As DNA, the CDR3 is TGTGCCAGCAGCGGAGGCGGAAGCACAGATACGCAGTATTTT.

The chain links TRBV18 to TRBJ2-3, with D uncertain. CDR1 is KGHSH, CDR2 LQKENI, per germline. This CDR3 has 14 residues. Trimming stripped 3 bases from V and 6 bases from J, with 13 bases between. The CDR3 DNA sequence: TGTGCCAGCTCACCTCGACCAACGGGCGATACGCAGTATTTT. This sequence encodes CASSPRPTGDTQYF.

This chain joins TRBV27 and TRBJ1-2; D not certain. Germline CDR1 and CDR2: MNHEY and SMNVEV (reference sequence). This CDR3 comprises 16 residues. Trimming removed 2 bases at V and 5 bases at J, with 18 bases between. DNA for the CDR3: TGTGCCAGCAGTTTACGGACCATGGACGGCAGATATGGCTACACCTTC. The encoded protein is CASSLRTMDGRYGYTF.

The chain recombines TRBV5-1 with TRBJ1-2; possible D gene TRBD1, 5 bases. The V end was cut by 1 base, the J end by 4 bases, with 11 bases between. Germline CDR1 and CDR2: SGHRS and YFSETQ. CDR3 size: 14 residues. CDR3 sequence (DNA): TGCGCCAGCAGCTTGTCCCGGGGACTCTATGGCTACACCTTC. Translating it yields CASSLSRGLYGYTF.

This chain uses TRBV3-1 (or the pseudogene TRBV3-2) with TRBJ1-2, with 7 bases lining up with TRBD1. The ends lost 1 base at V and 6 bases at J; junction bases unmatched: 14. Germline V gene lookup returns CDR1 LGHDT and CDR2 YNNKEL (reference sequence). CDR3 size: 17 residues. This chain's CDR3 is CASSQVGTRQGQHGYTF. The CDR3 DNA is TGTGCCAGCAGCCAAGTCGGTACTCGACAGGGCCAACATGGCTACACCTTC.

This clone was observed a single time. The chain recombines TRBV5-1 with TRBJ1-2; the match to TRBD1 covers 7 bases. The CDR3 is made up of 16 amino acids. The junction had 13 bases not matched to a gene; V was cut back by 4 bases and J by 4 bases. The germline V gene has CDR1 SGHRS and CDR2 YFSETQ. The CDR3 sequence is CASSPRDSSYLYGYTF. The CDR3 DNA reads as TGCGCCAGCAGCCCCAGGGACAGCTCCTATCTCTATGGCTACACCTTC.

V and J are TRBV18 and TRBJ2-6; D unresolved. Germline loops: CDR1 KGHSH, CDR2 LQKENI. V was shortened by 5 bases and J by 0 bases, with 11 bases between the two germline ends. The CDR3 runs 16 residues. The CDR3 region has the DNA TGTGCCAGCTCAGGCACTGGGTCCTCTGGGGCCAACGTCCTGACTTTC. Its protein product is CASSGTGSSGANVLTF.

The chain carries TRBV19 and TRBJ1-3; no definite D call. Trimming pared 5 bases from V and 4 bases from J, leaving 12 bases between. This CDR3 comprises 14 residues. Germline CDR1 and CDR2: LNHDA and SQIVND (reference sequence). For the CDR3, the DNA is TGTGCCAGTAGTTCGCGGGGATACGGAAACACCATATATTTT. It encodes CASSSRGYGNTIYF.

The chain employs TRBV7-9 and TRBJ1-1; 7 bases are a match to TRBD1. There are 16 residues in the CDR3. From germline, CDR1 is SEHNR and CDR2 FQNEAQ (reference sequence). The trim removed 1 base at V and 1 base at J, leaving 6 bases unmatched. CDR3 DNA: TGTGCCAGCAGCTTAGGTAGGGACAGCACGAACACTGAAGCTTTCTTT. Protein product: CASSLGRDSTNTEAFF.

The chain is built from TRBV7-9 and TRBJ2-1; weak D call: TRBD2 (5 bases). The ends were cut back, 2 bases at V and 1 base at J, with 9 bases in the middle. CDR3 length: 15 amino acids. CDR1 is SEHNR and CDR2 is FQNEAQ in the germline V gene (reference sequence). The CDR3 region has the DNA TGTGCCAGCAGCTTAACGGGAAAATCCTACAATGAGCAGTTCTTC. Protein product: CASSLTGKSYNEQFF.

The chain recombines TRBV2 with TRBJ1-1; D is possibly TRBD1 (6 bases). This CDR3 is 13 amino acids long. Per germline, CDR1 SNHLY and CDR2 FYNNEI. V was trimmed by 7 bases and J by 5 bases, leaving 14 bases between them. This CDR3 reads CASITGMATEAFF. In DNA form, the CDR3 reads TGTGCCAGCATTACAGGGATGGCAACTGAAGCTTTCTTT.

The V gene is TRBV19, the J gene TRBJ2-1; unclear D gene. Germline V CDR1 and CDR2: LNHDA, SQIVND (reference sequence). V gave up 8 bases and J gave up 0 bases, with 11 bases separating them. The CDR3 consists of 14 residues. Here the CDR3 reads CASLDGSSYNEQFF. The CDR3 DNA reads TGTGCCAGTTTGGACGGTAGCTCCTACAATGAGCAGTTCTTC.

This sequence joins TRBV6-2 or TRBV6-3 and TRBJ1-5; D remains ambiguous. There are 14 residues in the CDR3. Per germline, CDR1 MNHEY and CDR2 SVGEGT. Trimming cost V 2 bases and J 3 bases, with 8 bases left between them. The CDR3 DNA follows: TGTGCCAGCAGTTACGAGGGTGTCAATCAGCCCCAGCATTTT. Protein sequence: CASSYEGVNQPQHF.

This chain uses TRBV7-2 with TRBJ2-3; a possible D gene is TRBD2 (6 bases). Germline V gene lookup returns CDR1 SGHTA and CDR2 FQGNSA. V was clipped by 6 bases and J by 2 bases, with 15 bases between them. The CDR3 is 15 amino acids. The CDR3 DNA reads TGTGCCAGCAGACTACCGGGACTCATCACAGATACGCAGTATTTT. This gives the protein CASRLPGLITDTQYF. Drawing the rest from reference TRBV7-2 and TRBJ2-3, the complete variable domain is GAGVSQSPSNKVTEKGKDVELRCDPISGHTALYWYRQSLGQGLEFLIYFQGNSAPDKSGLPSDRFSAERTGGSVSTLTIQRTQQEDSAVYLCASRLPGLITDTQYFGPGTRLTVL.